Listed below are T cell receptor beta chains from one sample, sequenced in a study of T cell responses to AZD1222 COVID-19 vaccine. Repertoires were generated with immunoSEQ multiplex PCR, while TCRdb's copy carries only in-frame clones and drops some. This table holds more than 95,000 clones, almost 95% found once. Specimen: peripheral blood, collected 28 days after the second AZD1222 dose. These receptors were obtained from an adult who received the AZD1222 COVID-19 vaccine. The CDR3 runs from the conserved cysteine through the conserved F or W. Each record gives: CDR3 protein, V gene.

CDR3aa: CSASWGANNYGYTF; v_gene: TRBV20-1
CDR3aa: CASNEGTYNEQFF; v_gene: TRBV6-1
CDR3aa: CASSSPPRGRGNEQFF; v_gene: TRBV6-5
CDR3aa: CASNEPWGGPNTGELFF; v_gene: TRBV28
CDR3aa: CASSKGQGGDQPQHF; v_gene: TRBV12-1
CDR3aa: CASSKDRDTEAFF; v_gene: TRBV7-9
CDR3aa: CASRGINYGYTF; v_gene: TRBV2
CDR3aa: CASSLAPLQTQYF; v_gene: TRBV27
CDR3aa: CASSYPSQQGYGYTF; v_gene: TRBV6-6
CDR3aa: CASSRTTSTGELFF; v_gene: TRBV14
CDR3aa: CASSLGLATPNEKLFF; v_gene: TRBV7-9
CDR3aa: CASPQGGGTEAFF; v_gene: TRBV28
CDR3aa: CASSEGSGGSYNEQFF; v_gene: TRBV6-1
CDR3aa: CASSENTEAFF; v_gene: TRBV25-1
CDR3aa: CASSLGGAGELFF; v_gene: TRBV27
CDR3aa: CASSLDPLSDEQFF; v_gene: TRBV5-1